This T cell receptor (beta chain) is from a study of blood T cell repertoires in COVID-19. On the study more broadly: From the United States, Italy and Spain came samples of acute and convalescent COVID-19. In each case, the material was cDNA or gDNA derived from T cells, B-cell-depleted T cells, or PBMCs.

This clone occurred once. Trimming pared 3 bases from V and 2 bases from J, leaving 20 bases between. The CDR3 extends over 17 amino acids. Germline V gene data show CDR1 as DFQATT and CDR2 as SNEGSKA (reference sequence). Original analysis: From reference gene primer amplification, estimates of nucleated cell counts were derived. Measured with immunoSEQ multiplex PCR; TCRdb has only the in-frame clones, and not every one. V and J calls and clone size are given by that table; D and trimming were obtained from the DNA. The repertoire holds 350,000 to 400,000 clones, with 90% as singletons. The source material was peripheral blood. This TCR came from a man between 18 and 29 years old with active or convalescent COVID-19. The gene calls are TRBV20-1 and TRBJ1-5, with a tentative D call TRBD1 (6 bases). The CDR3 sequence is CSASRTRDIIGNQPQHF. CDR3 nucleotides: TGCAGTGCTAGTCGAACCCGGGACATTATTGGCAATCAGCCCCAGCATTTT.